Below are 19 T cell receptor beta chains sequenced from a single sample in a study of cytomegalovirus exposure and HLA in healthy donors. The PCR contained 60 Vbeta and 13 Jbeta primers. Clones were read by immunoSEQ multiplex PCR, and TCRdb kept only the in-frame ones, dropping some. The repertoire includes about 160,000 clones, approximately 83% of them detected once, and more than 1.5% sits in the top ten. Sequencing was done on a sample of PBMCs. These receptors were obtained from a woman younger than 35 in good health and CMV-seronegative.

The chain carries TRBV6-6 and TRBJ1-1; D may be TRBD1 (6 bases). The V and J ends lost 6 bases and 6 bases respectively, with 17 bases between them. Germline V gene data show CDR1 as MNHNY and CDR2 as SVGAGI (reference sequence). The CDR3 is 14 residues long. CDR3 in amino acids: CASRERQDIAEAFF. The CDR3 DNA sequence: TGTGCCAGCAGGGAACGACAGGACATCGCTGAAGCTTTCTTT.

This clone was observed a few times. The chain recombines TRBV6-1 with TRBJ2-7; 10 bases align to TRBD2. Germline V lookup: CDR1 MNHNS, CDR2 SASEGT. V trimming: 6 bases; J trimming: 1 base; junction bases outside the gene matches: 6. This CDR3 region has 15 residues. CDR3 in DNA: TGTGCCAGCAGCCCTGCTAGCGGGGGTTCCTACGAGCAGTACTTC. Translating gives CASSPASGGSYEQYF.

In the case of this clone: The junction does not match germline at one end; this may be a read error. The same CDR3 can be traced to other DNA sequences in this sample. This sequence joins TRBV9 and TRBJ1-1; 9 bases are shared with TRBD1. The CDR3 consists of 14 residues. Germline V gene sequence: CDR1 SGDLS, CDR2 YYNGEE. Written as DNA, the CDR3 is TGTGCCAGCAGCCCGTCGACAGGGGGGACTGAAGCCTTCTTT. This sequence encodes CASSPSTGGTEAFF.

A remark on this clone: The sample contains more than one DNA sequence encoding this CDR3. The rearrangement links TRBV2 to TRBJ1-6; no clear D. Trimming stripped 7 bases from V and 0 bases from J, with 13 bases between. Germline V lookup: CDR1 SNHLY, CDR2 FYNNEI. The CDR3 extends over 16 amino acids. The DNA for the CDR3 is TGTGCCAGCACCCGAGAAGCTAGCTCCTATAATTCACCCCTCCACTTT. Translation: CASTREASSYNSPLHF.

J is TRBJ2-3 and V is TRBV13; 9 positions agree with TRBD2. V shed 4 bases, J shed 4 bases, and the junction held 12 bases outside the gene matches. CDR3 length equals 17 residues. The germline V gene has CDR1 PRHDT and CDR2 FYEKMQ (reference sequence). This chain's CDR3 is CASSSPRGGGVADTQYF. CDR3 sequence (DNA): TGTGCCAGCAGCTCCCCGCGCGGGGGGGGCGTGGCAGATACGCAGTATTTT.

The rearrangement links TRBV10-3 to TRBJ1-2, with a possible D match to TRBD1 (6 bases). Germline assignment: CDR1 ENHRY and CDR2 SYGVKD. Trimming stripped 6 bases from V and 8 bases from J, with 16 bases between. There are 13 residues in the CDR3. CDR3 DNA: TGTGCCATCAGGGCGTTACAGGGTGCGGGCTACACCTTC. Translation: CAIRALQGAGYTF.

This clone was detected only a few times. This chain joins TRBV5-1 and TRBJ1-4; D not resolved. Germline CDR1 reads SGHRS; CDR2 reads YFSETQ. V lost 6 bases to trimming and J lost 3 bases, with 9 bases between them. There are 13 residues in the CDR3. The CDR3 loop is CASNKGANEKLFF. The CDR3 region has the DNA TGCGCCAGCAACAAGGGAGCTAATGAAAAACTGTTTTTT.

The genes are TRBV5-1 and TRBJ1-3; D gene ambiguous. CDR3 length: 13 amino acids. Germline CDR1 and CDR2: SGHRS and YFSETQ. Between the trimmed V and J ends, which lost 2 bases and 3 bases, there was a span of 6 bases. The CDR3 sequence is CASSLGDGNTIYF. In nucleotides, the CDR3 is TGCGCCAGCAGCTTAGGAGATGGAAACACCATATATTTT.

V usage is TRBV19 and J usage is TRBJ2-5; TRBD2 agrees at 8 bases. Germline assignment: CDR1 LNHDA and CDR2 SQIVND (reference sequence). The CDR3 length is 14 residues. Germline trimming cut 3 bases from V and 5 bases from J; bases unmatched to any gene: 5. CDR3 DNA sequence: TGTGCCAGTAGTATCAGCGGGGGAAGGGAGACCCAGTACTTC. Translated: CASSISGGRETQYF.

This rearrangement joins TRBV18 to TRBJ1-2; D is ambiguous. The CDR3 sequence is 14 residues long. Trimming stripped 6 bases from V and 0 bases from J, with 11 bases between. Germline CDR1 and CDR2: KGHSH and LQKENI. CDR3 bases: TGTGCCAGCTCCAGTGCTCCCCCTAACTATGGCTACACCTTC. Translated: CASSSAPPNYGYTF.

This clone has a handful of counts. The chain joins TRBV9 to TRBJ1-2; possible D gene TRBD1, 6 bases. The V gene lost 0 bases and the J gene lost 7 bases, with 13 bases spanning the gap. Per the germline V gene, CDR1 is SGDLS and CDR2 is YYNGEE. The CDR3 extends over 14 amino acids. The CDR3 loop is CASSVGQAIGGYTF. The CDR3 DNA is TGTGCCAGCAGCGTAGGACAGGCGATCGGTGGCTACACCTTC.

This chain connects TRBV5-1 to TRBJ2-2; possible D gene TRBD1, 6 bases. Trimming cost V 4 bases and J 7 bases, with 11 bases left between them. CDR1 and CDR2 (germline): SGHRS, YFSETQ. CDR3 size: 13 residues. CDR3 DNA: TGCGCCAGCAGCGTAACAGGGAGCGGGGAGCTGTTTTTT. Translated, it gives CASSVTGSGELFF. Full variable domain (outside the CDR3, taken from reference TRBV5-1 and TRBJ2-2): KAGVTQTPRYLIKTRGQQVTLSCSPISGHRSVSWYQQTPGQGLQFLFEYFSETQRNKGNFPGRFSGRQFSNSRSEMNVSTLELGDSALYLCASSVTGSGELFFGEGSRLTVL.

The CDR3 nucleotides read TGTGCCAGTAGTCCGGGGACAGGGCATACAGATACGCAGTATTTT. Translation gives CASSPGTGHTDTQYF. V gene TRBV19 combines with J gene TRBJ2-3; TRBD1 matches at 9 bases. The CDR3 spans 15 residues. After removal of 5 bases from V and 3 bases from J, the junction contained 6 bases not matched to a gene. The germline CDR1 and CDR2 sequences are LNHDA and SQIVND (reference sequence).

The chain is built from TRBV19 and TRBJ1-5; 8 bases map to TRBD1. The J segment lost 7 bases and the V segment lost 4 bases, leaving 6 bases of the junction unmatched. The germline CDR1 and CDR2 sequences are LNHDA and SQIVND (reference sequence). CDR3 length: 14 amino acids. In DNA form, the CDR3 reads TGTGCCAGTAGTACGAACAGGGGGAGCCAGCCCCAGCATTTT. It codes for CASSTNRGSQPQHF.

This chain uses TRBV4-2 with TRBJ2-2; TRBD2 matches 10 bases. Per germline, CDR1 LGHNA and CDR2 YNFKEQ. Germline trimming cut 6 bases from V and 5 bases from J; bases unmatched to any gene: 12. The CDR3 sequence is 17 residues long. CDR3: CASRPQTSGEITGELFF. DNA of the CDR3: TGTGCCAGCAGACCGCAAACTAGCGGGGAAATAACCGGGGAGCTGTTTTTT.

The chain uses TRBV13 and TRBJ2-7; D might be TRBD1 (6 bases). Germline CDR1 PRHDT, CDR2 FYEKMQ (reference sequence). The V gene lost 4 bases and the J gene lost 5 bases, with 30 bases spanning the gap. This CDR3 comprises 19 residues. This CDR3 is CASSSPVIGGQTRGNEQYF. In DNA form, the CDR3 reads TGTGCCAGCAGCTCCCCGGTGATTGGGGGTCAGACAAGGGGGAACGAGCAGTACTTC.

This rearrangement joins TRBV5-4 to TRBJ2-3; D unresolved. CDR3 length: 13 residues. Trimming removed 3 bases from V and 0 bases from J, with 5 bases in between. Germline V gives CDR1 SGHNT, CDR2 YYREEE (reference sequence). This CDR3 is CASSSTSTDTQYF. CDR3 DNA: TGTGCCAGCAGCTCAACTAGCACAGATACGCAGTATTTT. Full variable domain (outside the CDR3, taken from reference TRBV5-4 and TRBJ2-3): ETGVTQSPTHLIKTRGQQVTLRCSSQSGHNTVSWYQQALGQGPQFIFQYYREEENGRGNFPPRFSGLQFPNYSSELNVNALELDDSALYLCASSSTSTDTQYFGPGTRLTVL.

The CDR3 DNA is TGTGCCAGCAGCTTAGTTCAGCGGGGGGGCGACGCAGATACGCAGTATTTT. Amino acids: CASSLVQRGGDADTQYF. The chain couples TRBV11-2 to TRBJ2-3; 10 nucleotides line up with TRBD2. V lost 1 base and J lost 4; bases outside the gene matches: 8. Germline CDR1 reads SGHAT; CDR2 reads FQNNGV. The CDR3 is 17 amino acids.

The chain is built from TRBV6-1 and TRBJ1-2; 7 nucleotides agree with TRBD1. This CDR3 comprises 13 residues. Germline CDR1 MNHNS, CDR2 SASEGT. The CDR3 DNA is TGTGGAACCTGGGGACAGCAAAACTATGGCTACACCTTC. Its translation is CGTWGQQNYGYTF.